These 23 T cell receptor beta chains came from one sample sequenced in a study of T cell clonality in common variable immunodeficiency. Assay: immunoSEQ multiplex PCR; the TCRdb copy retains only in-frame clones and omits some. This sample comprises tens of thousands of clones, none seen once only. Sequencing used peripheral blood mononuclear cells. These receptor sequences come from a person aged 18-70 years in good health.

The sample holds many counts of this clone. Sequencing ends 3 residues short of the CDR3 end; the germline J gene provides the rest. The chain carries TRBV19 and TRBJ2-6, with TRBD2 matching over 7 bases. Germline CDR1 is LNHDA and CDR2 is SQIVND (reference sequence). The V gene end was trimmed by 6 bases and the J gene end by 0 bases; junction bases not matched to a gene: 5. This CDR3 has 16 residues. CDR3: CASSGGGRSGANVLTF. CDR3 DNA, as far as it was read: TGTGCCAGTAGCGGGGGAGGGCGCTCTGGGGCCAACGTC. The full variable domain, rest sourced from reference TRBV19 and TRBJ2-6, is DGGITQSPKYLFRKEGQNVTLSCEQNLNHDAMYWYRQDPGQGLRLIYYSQIVNDFQKGDIAEGYSVSREKKESFPLTVTSAQKNPTAFYLCASSGGGRSGANVLTFGAGSRLTVL.

This clone has ten or more counts. The read terminates 3 residues ahead of where the CDR3 ends, so the germline J gene completes it. The rearrangement links TRBV19 to TRBJ2-2; a possible D gene is TRBD1 (6 bases). The CDR3 extends over 15 amino acids. The V gene's germline CDR1 is LNHDA and CDR2 SQIVND (reference sequence). The V end lost 8 bases, the J end lost 8 bases, and 21 bases lay between the germline ends. Partial CDR3 DNA: TGTGCCAGTTCATGGGACATCCTGGGAGATGGGGAG. Protein product: CASSWDILGDGE. The whole CDR3 sequence reads CASSWDILGDGELFF.

At least ten counts were recorded for this clone. With the read ending 3 residues before the CDR3 end, the germline J gene is used to fill in that end. This chain connects TRBV5-1 to TRBJ2-1; the D gene is possibly TRBD2 (6 bases). V dropped 4 bases and J dropped 5 bases, with 7 bases sitting between them. CDR3 length: 12 amino acids. Germline CDR1 reads SGHRS; CDR2 reads YFSETQ. The covered CDR3 bases are TGCGCCAGCAGCGGCGGGAACAATGAG. It specifies CASSGGNNE. The CDR3 in full is CASSGGNNEQFF.

This clone occurred many times. The sequence runs out 3 residues before the end of the CDR3; the remainder is reconstructed from the germline J gene. The V gene is TRBV19, the J gene TRBJ2-1; maybe TRBD2 (8 bases). CDR3 length: 16 amino acids. The V gene's germline CDR1 is LNHDA and CDR2 SQIVND (reference sequence). Trimming removed 3 bases from V and 6 bases from J, with 18 bases in between. This CDR3 reads CASSIRGLAGPNEQFF. The sequenced CDR3 bases are TGTGCCAGTAGTATTAGGGGGCTAGCGGGTCCCAATGAG. Combining the CDR3 with reference TRBV19 and TRBJ2-1 gives the whole variable domain DGGITQSPKYLFRKEGQNVTLSCEQNLNHDAMYWYRQDPGQGLRLIYYSQIVNDFQKGDIAEGYSVSREKKESFPLTVTSAQKNPTAFYLCASSIRGLAGPNEQFFGPGTRLTVL.

This clone has at least ten counts. The CDR3 end falls 3 residues outside the read, so it is completed with the germline J gene. This chain uses TRBV19 with TRBJ2-1; D is possibly TRBD2 (5 bases). Trimming left V 3 bases short and J 8 bases short, with 20 bases between. The CDR3 contains 16 residues. The germline CDR1 and CDR2 sequences are LNHDA and SQIVND (reference sequence). The CDR3 DNA, read in part, is TGTGCCAGTAGTATCCGAGGGTACGGCAGCGGTGATGAG. Translating it yields CASSIRGYGSGDE. The CDR3 in full is CASSIRGYGSGDEQFF.

This clone was detected many times. The read terminates 3 residues ahead of where the CDR3 ends, so the germline J gene completes it. The chain joins TRBV6-1 to TRBJ1-6, with D hard to call. Germline V gene data show CDR1 as MNHNS and CDR2 as SASEGT. CDR3 length: 14 amino acids. V gave up 2 bases and J gave up 5 bases, with 7 bases separating them. The DNA read from the CDR3 is TGTGCCAGCAGTGAAAGGGTCAATAATTCACCC. Amino acid sequence: CASSERVNNSP. The whole CDR3 reads CASSERVNNSPLHF.

This clone was seen ten or more times. The read stops 3 residues short of the end of the CDR3; the missing end is completed from the germline J gene. The chain employs TRBV7-9 and TRBJ2-7; TRBD1 is a possible D gene (5 bases). V was cut by 1 base and J by 5 bases, with 12 bases left in between. This CDR3 has 14 residues. In germline, CDR1 is SEHNR, CDR2 FQNEAQ (reference sequence). The CDR3 sequence: CASSLVGVNDEQYF. CDR3 bases read: TGTGCCAGCAGCTTAGTAGGGGTTAACGACGAG.

A note on this clone: The CDR3 end is not reached by the read, which stops 3 residues before it; the germline J gene fills it in. J is TRBJ2-1 and V is TRBV5-1, with D tentatively TRBD1 (6 bases). Per germline, CDR1 SGHRS and CDR2 YFSETQ. The CDR3 length is 15 residues. V shed 0 bases and J shed 5 bases, with 12 bases lying between them. The CDR3 is CASSLEPGTHNEQFF. CDR3 bases read: TGCGCCAGCAGCTTGGAACCTGGGACACACAATGAG.

In this sample, this clone turned up many times. The read ends 3 residues early relative to the CDR3; the germline J gene fills the gap. The chain links TRBV7-9 to TRBJ1-2; 7 nucleotides align to TRBD1. With 1 base clipped from V and 5 bases from J, the junction kept 4 bases outside the gene matches. CDR1 is SEHNR and CDR2 is FQNEAQ in the germline V gene (reference sequence). The CDR3 has 14 amino acids. The CDR3 protein is CASSLDLTGYGYTF. The covered CDR3 bases are TGTGCCAGCAGCTTAGATTTGACAGGGTATGGC.

Many counts were recorded for this clone. The read ends 3 residues before the CDR3 terminus; that terminus is restored from the germline J gene. This chain links TRBV18 with TRBJ2-7; TRBD1 is a possible D gene (5 bases). The germline CDR1 and CDR2 sequences are KGHSH and LQKENI. V lost 3 bases, J lost 0 bases, and 15 bases lay in between. The CDR3 totals 16 residues. The CDR3 loop is CASSPGAGLSSYEQYF. The part of the CDR3 DNA that was read is TGTGCCAGCTCACCTGGGGCAGGGTTAAGCTCCTACGAG.

This clone was detected ten times or more. The read gets to within 3 residues of the CDR3 end, and the germline J gene fills in the rest. The chain has TRBV5-4 and TRBJ1-1; D ambiguous. The V end was cut by 0 bases, the J end by 0 bases, with 6 bases between. The CDR3 sequence is 14 residues long. The germline CDR1 and CDR2 sequences are SGHNT and YYREEE (reference sequence). The DNA read from the CDR3 is TGTGCCAGCAGCTTGGTCGGTATGAACACTGAA. Its translation is CASSLVGMNTE. The whole CDR3 is CASSLVGMNTEAFF. Drawing the rest from reference TRBV5-4 and TRBJ1-1, the complete variable domain is ETGVTQSPTHLIKTRGQQVTLRCSSQSGHNTVSWYQQALGQGPQFIFQYYREEENGRGNFPPRFSGLQFPNYSSELNVNALELDDSALYLCASSLVGMNTEAFFGQGTRLTVV.

This clone has at least ten counts. The read is 3 residues too short to cover the CDR3 end, so that end is filled in from the germline J gene. The chain is built from TRBV6-2 or TRBV6-3 and TRBJ2-1; 9 bases map to TRBD2. The germline CDR1 and CDR2 sequences are MNHEY and SVGEGT. The CDR3 runs to 15 residues. V gave up 7 bases and J gave up 7 bases; unmatched junction bases: 11. CDR3 DNA, as far as it was read: TGTGCCAGCAATCTTAGCGGGAGAATGCGGAATGAG. It yields the protein CASNLSGRMRNE. The full CDR3 reads CASNLSGRMRNEQFF.

There are many counts of this clone. The CDR3 extends 3 residues past the end of the read, so its final part is completed from the germline J gene. The chain joins TRBV12-3 or TRBV12-4 to TRBJ2-1; D perhaps matches TRBD2 (6 bases). This CDR3 has 15 residues. The germline V and J ends were trimmed by 5 bases and 8 bases, with 19 bases remaining between them. The CDR3 loop is CASSLRGSRRDEQFF. The sequenced CDR3 bases are TGTGCCAGCAGTCTCCGGGGGTCCCGGAGGGATGAG.

This clone was counted ten times or more. The read gets to within 3 residues of the CDR3 end, and the germline J gene fills in the rest. The chain has TRBV6-2 or TRBV6-3 and TRBJ2-7; the match to TRBD1 covers 11 bases. Losses at the gene ends were 4 bases for V and 6 bases for J; bases not matched to a gene: 5. Looked up from germline, CDR1 is MNHEY and CDR2 is SVGEGT. This CDR3 region has 14 residues. The CDR3 loop reads CASSSRTGGAEQYF. The sequenced part of the CDR3 DNA is TGTGCCAGCAGTTCCAGGACAGGGGGCGCCGAG.

This clone came up many times. Read data end 3 residues before the CDR3 end; the end is taken from the germline J gene. The V and J genes are TRBV28 and TRBJ1-1; D possibly corresponds to TRBD1 (5 bases). Trimming removed 6 bases at V and 0 bases at J, with 11 bases between. Germline V gene sequence: CDR1 MDHEN, CDR2 SYDVKM. This CDR3 region has 14 residues. The covered CDR3 bases are TGTGCCAGCAGCCCAGGGACTTTGAACACTGAA. It yields the protein CASSPGTLNTE. The full-length CDR3 reads as CASSPGTLNTEAFF.

There are many counts of this clone. The read terminates 3 residues ahead of where the CDR3 ends, so the germline J gene completes it. The chain couples TRBV19 to TRBJ1-2; D remains ambiguous. V dropped 1 base and J dropped 4 bases, with 13 bases sitting between them. Per germline, CDR1 LNHDA and CDR2 SQIVND (reference sequence). The length of the CDR3 is 15 residues. The chain's CDR3 is CASSIVPTQGYGYTF. Partial CDR3 DNA: TGTGCCAGTAGTATAGTTCCGACACAAGGCTATGGC.

This clone was counted ten times or more. The read gets to within 3 residues of the CDR3 end, and the germline J gene fills in the rest. The gene calls are TRBV4-1 and TRBJ2-1; 10 nucleotides match TRBD1. CDR1 is MGHRA and CDR2 is YSYEKL in the germline V gene. There are 15 residues in the CDR3. Unmatched junction bases numbered 6, after V lost 4 bases and J lost 6 bases. This chain's CDR3 is CASSPGQGVRNEQFF. The part of the CDR3 DNA that was read is TGCGCCAGCAGCCCAGGACAGGGGGTTCGCAATGAG.

This clone was counted ten times or more. The DNA ends 3 residues before the CDR3 does, and the rest of the CDR3 is filled in from the germline J gene. V gene TRBV7-3 combines with J gene TRBJ2-7, with 7 bases that match TRBD2. After removal of 1 base from V and 2 bases from J, the junction contained 5 bases not matched to a gene. The CDR3 is 15 residues long. CDR1 is SGHTA and CDR2 is FQGTGA in the germline V gene. Partial CDR3 DNA: TGTGCCAGCAGCTTAAGGGGGGGGATCCCCTACGAG. Translation gives CASSLRGGIPYE. The whole CDR3 sequence reads CASSLRGGIPYEQYF.

This clone was observed at least ten times. The DNA ends 3 residues before the CDR3 does, and the rest of the CDR3 is filled in from the germline J gene. The rearrangement joins TRBV19 to TRBJ1-2, with D perhaps TRBD1 (5 bases). CDR1 is LNHDA, CDR2 SQIVND, per germline (reference sequence). This CDR3 has 14 amino acids. The CDR3: CASSIDSTVPGYTF. CDR3 DNA, as far as it was read: TGTGCCAGTAGTATAGATTCGACAGTTCCAGGC.

Comment on this clone: Germline is not matched at one junction end, which may reflect a read error. The sequenced fragment ends 3 residues before the CDR3 boundary, so the rest is inferred from the germline J gene. The rearrangement uses TRBV18 and TRBJ2-1; 8 bases are shared with TRBD1. Germline assignment: CDR1 KGHSH and CDR2 LQKENI. There are 17 residues in the CDR3. CDR3 amino acids: CASSPPSSRGLANEQFF. CDR3 DNA (partial): TGTGCCAGCTCCCCACCCTCCAGCAGGGGGCTTGCCAATGAG.

This clone was counted many times. The read is 3 residues too short to cover the CDR3 end, so that end is filled in from the germline J gene. The chain combines TRBV20-1 with TRBJ2-1; 7 positions agree with TRBD2. Per the germline V gene, CDR1 is DFQATT and CDR2 is SNEGSKA (reference sequence). V dropped 3 bases and J dropped 2; count of bases not matched to a gene: 4. There are 14 residues in the CDR3. The CDR3 sequence: CSASRGLAYNEQFF. The covered CDR3 bases are TGCAGTGCTAGTAGAGGACTAGCCTACAATGAG.

This clone was seen only a few times. The CDR3 end is not reached by the read, which stops 3 residues before it; the germline J gene fills it in. The chain links TRBV2 to TRBJ1-1; tentatively, D is TRBD1 (6 bases). This CDR3 spans 12 amino acids. Germline-derived CDR1 and CDR2 are SNHLY and FYNNEI. CDR3 sequence: CASSELGASAFF. The covered CDR3 bases are TGTGCCAGCAGTGAATTGGGGGCCTCA.

This clone was detected many times. The read stops 3 residues short of the end of the CDR3; the missing end is completed from the germline J gene. The V call is TRBV20-1, the J call TRBJ2-1; D gene unclear. V was shortened by 6 bases and J by 1 base, with 10 bases between the two germline ends. Germline CDR1 DFQATT, CDR2 SNEGSKA (reference sequence). The CDR3 covers 13 residues. The CDR3 loop is CSAPLASYNEQFF. CDR3 DNA, as far as it was read: TGCAGTGCACCGTTAGCTTCCTACAATGAG.